Presented here are 15 T cell receptor beta chains from one specimen sequenced in a study of regulatory T cells in long-lasting Graves disease. For TCR beta, libraries came from iRepertoire HTBI primers and Arm-PCR of CDR3 regions. TCRdb re-called the multiplex PCR reads with MiXCR, one entry per CDR3 protein. The table lists 650,000 to 850,000 distinct CDR3 sequences, around 32% of them singletons. Time point reported: persistent/refractory GD, antithyroid drugs over 5 years with positive TRAb. There was RNA extracted from PBMCs, and the TCR library was made from it. The material sequenced was peripheral blood mononuclear cells (PBMCs), taken when the disease was refractory, from a patient treated with antithyroid drugs. Receptors originate from a female donor with Graves disease.

This clonotype was observed a few times. The CDR3 region is CASSETNTGANVLTF. In DNA form, the CDR3 reads TGTGCCAGCAGTGAAACTAATACTGGGGCCAACGTCCTGACTTTC. The genes are TRBV6-1 and TRBJ2-6; D is ambiguous. V dropped 2 bases and J dropped 2 bases, with 7 bases sitting between them. The length of the CDR3 is 15 residues. Germline V gene sequence: CDR1 MNHNS, CDR2 SASEGT.

This clonotype was found many times. The chain combines TRBV28 with TRBJ1-1; TRBD1 is a possible D gene (5 bases). The V end was cut by 6 bases, the J end by 8 bases, with 13 bases between. Germline V gives CDR1 MDHEN, CDR2 SYDVKM. The CDR3 contains 12 residues. CDR3 protein: CASSLGDREAFF. The CDR3 region has the DNA TGTGCCAGCAGCTTAGGTGACAGAGAAGCTTTCTTT.

This clonotype has at least ten counts. The chain links TRBV12-3 or TRBV12-4 to TRBJ1-4; unclear D gene. Trimming took off 3 bases at V and 7 bases at J, with 12 bases between the two ends. This CDR3 spans 14 amino acids. Here the CDR3 DNA reads TGTGCCAGCAGTTTTAGAACGGGGAGTGAAAAACTGTTTTTT. This translates into CASSFRTGSEKLFF.

This rearrangement joins TRBV12-3 or TRBV12-4 to TRBJ2-1; 8 nucleotides line up with TRBD2. V was clipped by 8 bases and J by 1 base; unmatched bases: 13. The CDR3 runs 17 residues. CDR3 protein: CASRRAGGTSSYNEQFF. CDR3 sequence (DNA): TGTGCCAGCCGTCGGGCGGGAGGCACTTCGTCCTACAATGAGCAGTTCTTC.

This chain connects TRBV12-3 or TRBV12-4 to TRBJ2-5; the D call may be TRBD1 or TRBD2 (5 bases each). There are 14 residues in the CDR3. Trimming pared 1 base from V and 5 bases from J, leaving 11 bases between. CDR3 nucleotides: TGTGCCAGCAGTTTAGGGGGGAGACGCGAGACCCAGTACTTC. It specifies CASSLGGRRETQYF.

This clonotype was counted between two and nine times. The chain carries TRBV7-9 and TRBJ1-2, with 8 bases fitting TRBD1. Germline lookup yields CDR1 SEHNR and CDR2 FQNEAQ (reference sequence). The CDR3 length is 13 residues. The trim removed 2 bases at V and 7 bases at J, leaving 3 bases unmatched. This chain's CDR3 is CASSLSGGVGYTF. CDR3 nucleotides: TGTGCCAGCAGCTTATCAGGGGGCGTTGGCTACACCTTC.

This clonotype occurred once. The chain couples TRBV20-1 to TRBJ1-2, with D maybe TRBD1 (5 bases). The CDR3 is made up of 15 amino acids. CDR1 is DFQATT, CDR2 SNEGSKA, per germline (reference sequence). The germline V and J ends were trimmed by 0 bases and 7 bases, with 18 bases remaining between them. The CDR3 bases are TGCAGTGCTAGAGAGGGGGGTCGTCCAGGGAGTGGCTACACCTTC. Encoded protein: CSAREGGRPGSGYTF.

The CDR3 DNA follows: TGTGCCAGCAGTCCGACTAGCTGGGGGACCCAGTACTTC. Its translation is CASSPTSWGTQYF. This chain uses TRBV27 with TRBJ2-5; 7 nucleotides align to TRBD2. CDR3 length: 13 residues. Germline CDR1 reads MNHEY; CDR2 reads SMNVEV (reference sequence). V shed 5 bases, J shed 7 bases, and the junction held 7 bases outside the gene matches.

This clonotype has ten or more counts. The chain has TRBV28 and TRBJ1-1; D not resolved. Germline V lookup: CDR1 MDHEN, CDR2 SYDVKM. The length of the CDR3 is 15 residues. V was clipped by 4 bases and J by 0 bases, with 12 bases between them. CDR3 nucleotide sequence: TGTGCCAGCAGTTCCGACGGGGTTTTGAACACTGAAGCTTTCTTT. Amino acid sequence: CASSSDGVLNTEAFF.

V gene TRBV20-1 combines with J gene TRBJ1-1, with 7 positions matching TRBD1. Germline V lookup: CDR1 DFQATT, CDR2 SNEGSKA (reference sequence). There are 14 residues in the CDR3. V was pared by 1 base and J by 1 base, with 3 bases of the junction left unmatched. The CDR3 DNA sequence: TGCAGTGCTAGAGCGGGACAGAAGAACACTGAAGCTTTCTTT. This codes for CSARAGQKNTEAFF.

This clonotype was observed a single time. The chain uses TRBV19 and TRBJ2-5; D may match TRBD1 or TRBD2 (5 bases each). In germline, CDR1 is LNHDA, CDR2 SQIVND (reference sequence). V was clipped by 6 bases and J by 4 bases, with 12 bases between them. The CDR3 length is 13 residues. The DNA of the CDR3 is TGTGCCAGTAGAAGGGACGGCTTAGAGACCCAGTACTTC. Translation gives CASRRDGLETQYF.

Points on this clonotype: A read error may account for a junction end that differs from germline. The chain joins TRBV20-1 to TRBJ2-7; tentatively, D is TRBD2 (6 bases). Germline CDR1 and CDR2: DFQATT and SNEGSKA (reference sequence). This CDR3 is built from 14 residues. The CDR3 DNA is TGCAGTACTAGATCGGGAGAAGGAACCTACGAGCAGTACTTC. Its translation is CSTRSGEGTYEQYF.

This clonotype was seen a few times. This chain links TRBV19 with TRBJ1-5; D is perhaps TRBD1 (6 bases). CDR1 is LNHDA and CDR2 is SQIVND in the germline V gene (reference sequence). The CDR3 extends over 16 amino acids. V was clipped by 3 bases and J by 7 bases, with 19 bases between them. The CDR3, as DNA: TGTGCCAGTAGTATCTCGAGGGGGGCGCCCCGGCAGCCCCAGCATTTT. Translating it yields CASSISRGAPRQPQHF. The full variable domain, completed using reference TRBV19 and TRBJ1-5, is DGGITQSPKYLFRKEGQNVTLSCEQNLNHDAMYWYRQDPGQGLRLIYYSQIVNDFQKGDIAEGYSVSREKKESFPLTVTSAQKNPTAFYLCASSISRGAPRQPQHFGDGTRLSIL.

This clonotype was counted a few times. The chain recombines TRBV12-5 with TRBJ2-4; tentative D call: TRBD2 (5 bases). Germline V lookup: CDR1 LGHNT, CDR2 FRNRAP. The CDR3 has 18 amino acids. V lost 7 bases and J 2 bases, leaving 24 bases between the germline ends. The CDR3 loop reads CASASSIGGAATKNIQYF. The CDR3 bases are TGTGCTAGTGCTTCTTCGATCGGAGGTGCAGCTACCAAAAACATTCAGTACTTC.

This clonotype has a count of ten or more. CDR3 region: CASSYGSYQETQYF. CDR3 nucleotides: TGTGCCAGCAGTTACGGATCGTACCAAGAGACCCAGTACTTC. The chain joins TRBV6-5 to TRBJ2-5; D not resolved. V lost 2 bases, J lost 0 bases, and 7 bases lay in between. Germline V CDR1 and CDR2: MNHEY, SVGAGI. The CDR3 is 14 residues long.